Each of the 12 T cell receptor beta chains below was sequenced from the same sample in a study of graft-versus-host responses after intestinal transplantation. TCRdb's copy holds only in-frame clones and misses some; the assay was immunoSEQ multiplex PCR. The sample shows about 12,000 clones, over 85% of them seen only once. This sample comprised PBMCs, obtained about 110 days after intestinal transplant. These receptors were collected from a human patient who received an intestinal transplant, so some T cells may come from the graft donor.

The V call is TRBV7-8, the J call TRBJ2-6, with D unclear. Germline loops: CDR1 SGHVS, CDR2 FQNEAQ. The CDR3 has 18 residues. Trimming took 5 bases from V and 5 from J, leaving 22 bases between them. Written as DNA, the CDR3 is TGTGCCAGCAGCAAAAGTAGGTACCCACAAAGTCGGGCCAACGTCCTGACTTTC. Its protein is CASSKSRYPQSRANVLTF.

The chain recombines TRBV27 with TRBJ2-5; 7 bases are a match to TRBD1. The CDR3 is 14 amino acids. Germline V gives CDR1 MNHEY, CDR2 SMNVEV (reference sequence). The V segment lost 6 bases and the J segment 1 base; nucleotides outside the gene matches: 5. The CDR3 loop is CASSLTGPQETQYF. CDR3 sequence (DNA): TGTGCCAGCAGCCTGACAGGGCCCCAAGAGACCCAGTACTTC.

V is TRBV5-6 and J is TRBJ2-5, with 8 positions matching TRBD1. V dropped 4 bases and J dropped 0; count of bases not matched to a gene: 2. Germline V lookup: CDR1 SGHDT, CDR2 YYEEEE. There are 14 residues in the CDR3. The CDR3 protein is CASSPGQDQETQYF. CDR3 DNA: TGTGCCAGCAGCCCGGGACAGGACCAAGAGACCCAGTACTTC.

J is TRBJ2-1 and V is TRBV6-4; possible D gene TRBD2, 5 bases. Per the germline V gene, CDR1 is MRHNA and CDR2 is SNTAGT. Trimming shortened V by 5 bases and J by 5 bases, and 19 bases separated the two germline ends. CDR3 length: 16 residues. The CDR3 DNA follows: TGTGCCAGCAGTTACAGCCCAGAGGGATTCCACAATGAGCAGTTCTTC. Translating it yields CASSYSPEGFHNEQFF.

The V gene is TRBV10-3, the J gene TRBJ1-2, with TRBD1 identical over 7 bases. V trimming: 7 bases; J trimming: 3 bases; junction bases outside the gene matches: 2. Germline CDR1 is ENHRY and CDR2 is SYGVKD. This CDR3 has 12 residues. Written as DNA, the CDR3 is TGTGCCATCATGGGGACAGACTATGGCTACACCTTC. Translated: CAIMGTDYGYTF.

The chain has TRBV28 and TRBJ1-4; tentative D call: TRBD1 (5 bases). There are 12 residues in the CDR3. Trimming pared 3 bases from V and 12 bases from J, leaving 11 bases between. Germline CDR1 and CDR2: MDHEN and SYDVKM. CDR3 DNA sequence: TGTGCCAGCAGTTTTTATGTGGGGGAACTGTTTTTT. It translates to CASSFYVGELFF.

J is TRBJ1-6 and V is TRBV27; D call uncertain. V lost 0 bases and J 6 bases, leaving 3 bases between the germline ends. Germline V gene lookup returns CDR1 MNHEY and CDR2 SMNVEV (reference sequence). The length of the CDR3 is 13 residues. The CDR3 nucleotides read TGTGCCAGCAGTTTATCGTCTAATTCACCCCTCCACTTT. Protein product: CASSLSSNSPLHF.

V is TRBV7-9 and J is TRBJ2-5, with unresolved D. The CDR3 extends over 12 amino acids. CDR1 is SEHNR and CDR2 is FQNEAQ in the germline V gene (reference sequence). Trimming cost V 5 bases and J 5 bases, with 9 bases left between them. The CDR3 bases are TGTGCCAGCAGCCGGAATGGGGAGACCCAGTACTTC. Its translation is CASSRNGETQYF.

As regards this clone: The junction differs from germline at one of its ends, possibly a read error. The CDR3 DNA follows: TGTGCCAGCAGCGCAGGACAGCGGATGGGATTCTTC. Its protein is CASSAGQRMGFF. The V and J genes are TRBV7-8 and TRBJ1-2; TRBD1 might be the D (6 bases). The CDR3 is 12 residues long. Germline V gives CDR1 SGHVS, CDR2 FQNEAQ.

V is TRBV5-1 and J is TRBJ2-3, with D maybe TRBD1 (5 bases). The CDR3 is made up of 13 amino acids. V shed 7 bases and J shed 3 bases, with 12 bases lying between them. Germline V gene lookup returns CDR1 SGHRS and CDR2 YFSETQ. CDR3 coding DNA: TGCGCCAGCGGTGCAGGGTGGACAGATACGCAGTATTTT. Translated, it gives CASGAGWTDTQYF.

The chain couples TRBV19 to TRBJ2-1, with a tentative D call TRBD2 (6 bases). V was clipped by 1 base and J by 6 bases, with 10 bases between them. CDR1 and CDR2 (germline): LNHDA, SQIVND (reference sequence). The CDR3 runs 14 residues. The CDR3 DNA sequence: TGTGCCAGTAGTATAGGGCGGGACCTCAATGAGCAGTTCTTC. Its translation: CASSIGRDLNEQFF. The full variable domain, with the rest looked up from reference TRBV19 and TRBJ2-1, is DGGITQSPKYLFRKEGQNVTLSCEQNLNHDAMYWYRQDPGQGLRLIYYSQIVNDFQKGDIAEGYSVSREKKESFPLTVTSAQKNPTAFYLCASSIGRDLNEQFFGPGTRLTVL.

This clone has a single count. CDR3 DNA sequence: TGTGCCAGCAGTTACTCGGGGGAGGGCCGCCATGAGCAGTTCTTC. It codes for CASSYSGEGRHEQFF. The chain recombines TRBV6-5 with TRBJ2-1, with 7 bases matching TRBD2. This CDR3 spans 15 amino acids. Looked up from germline, CDR1 is MNHEY and CDR2 is SVGAGI. After removal of 0 bases from V and 8 bases from J, the junction contained 7 bases not matched to a gene.